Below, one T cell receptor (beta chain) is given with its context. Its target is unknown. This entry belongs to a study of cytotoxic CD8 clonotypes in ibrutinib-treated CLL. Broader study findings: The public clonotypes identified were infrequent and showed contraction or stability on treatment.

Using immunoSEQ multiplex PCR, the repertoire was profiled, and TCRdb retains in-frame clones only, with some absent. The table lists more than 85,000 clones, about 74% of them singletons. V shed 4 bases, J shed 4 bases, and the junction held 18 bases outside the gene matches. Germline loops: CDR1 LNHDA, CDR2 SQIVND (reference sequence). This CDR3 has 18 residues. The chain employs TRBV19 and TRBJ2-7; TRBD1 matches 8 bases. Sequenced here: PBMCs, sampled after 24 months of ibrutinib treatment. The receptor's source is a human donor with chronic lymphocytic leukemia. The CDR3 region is CASSKDGGDGTGVYEQYF. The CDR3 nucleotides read TGTGCCAGTAGTAAAGATGGGGGAGATGGGACAGGAGTTTACGAGCAGTACTTC.